The rows below give T cell receptor beta chains drawn from one sample of a study of cytomegalovirus exposure and HLA in healthy donors. The protocol was immunoSEQ multiplex PCR, while the TCRdb copy is restricted to in-frame clones and leaves out a portion. The table includes about 130,000 clones, roughly 82% detected once. The sample taken for sequencing was PBMCs. Receptors originate from a woman between 18 and 29 years old in good health and CMV-seropositive. Both conserved end residues are part of each CDR3. D genes are given only for firm matches. Where a row states a size, it is once, few, many or the class of an expanded clone; other rows omit it.

j_gene	v_gene	abundance	d_gene	CDR3aa	CDR3nt
TRBJ2-7	TRBV7-6	.	TRBD2	CASSPASGGDEQYF	TGTGCCAGCAGCCCGGCTAGCGGGGGCGACGAGCAGTACTTC
TRBJ2-1	TRBV28	.	TRBD2	CASSRFAGGKSARNEQFF	TGTGCCAGCAGTCGGTTCGCGGGGGGAAAGAGTGCCCGCAATGAGCAGTTCTTC
TRBJ2-7	TRBV5-1	.	TRBD2	CASSSGLAGGYFNEQYF	TGCGCCAGCAGCTCGGGACTAGCGGGGGGATATTTTAACGAGCAGTACTTC
TRBJ1-5	TRBV30	.	.	CAWSVRGGGMRSNQPQHF	TGTGCCTGGAGTGTACGGGGTGGAGGGATGAGGAGCAATCAGCCCCAGCATTTT
TRBJ1-2	TRBV6-1	.	.	CASSPRFRGGYTF	TGTGCCAGCAGCCCCAGGTTTCGGGGTGGCTACACCTTC
TRBJ2-7	TRBV6-1	.	TRBD1	CANRGDSYEQYF	TGTGCCAACAGGGGCGACTCCTACGAGCAGTACTTC
TRBJ1-5	TRBV7-6	.	.	CASSLTGRDQPQHF	TGTGCCAGCAGCTTAACAGGGCGGGATCAGCCCCAGCATTTT
TRBJ2-3	TRBV7-8	.	TRBD2	CASNRLAGGPTDTQYF	TGTGCCAGCAACCGACTAGCGGGGGGGCCGACAGATACGCAGTATTTT
TRBJ1-1	TRBV18	.	.	CASSPPGQPPHTEAFF	TGTGCCAGCTCACCACCGGGGCAGCCCCCTCACACTGAAGCTTTCTTT
TRBJ1-2	TRBV27	.	.	CASSLTDPNYGYTF	TGTGCCAGCAGTTTGACAGACCCTAACTATGGCTACACCTTC
TRBJ2-5	TRBV28	.	.	CASSPGWGQQYF	TGTGCCAGCAGCCCCGGATGGGGCCAACAGTACTTC
TRBJ1-5	TRBV28	.	.	CASSSRAGNQPQHF	TGTGCCAGCAGTTCACGAGCCGGCAATCAGCCCCAGCATTTT
TRBJ1-1	TRBV6-6	.	.	CASSTGMNTEAFF	TGTGCCAGCAGTACAGGTATGAACACTGAAGCTTTCTTT
TRBJ1-2	TRBV27	once	.	CASSPTGGYGYTF	TGTGCCAGCAGTCCGACGGGGGGCTATGGCTACACCTTC
TRBJ2-7	TRBV27	.	.	CASGGRNSYEQYF	TGTGCCAGCGGAGGGCGGAACTCCTACGAGCAGTACTTC
TRBJ1-6	TRBV13	once	TRBD1	CASSLSGTGLNSPLHF	TGTGCCAGCAGCTTATCCGGGACAGGGTTAAATTCACCCCTCCACTTT
TRBJ1-2	TRBV6-6	.	.	CASSYGAAGGYTF	TGTGCCAGCAGTTACGGGGCAGCGGGTGGCTACACCTTC
TRBJ2-3	TRBV19	.	.	CATAVVKEDTQYF	TGTGCCACCGCCGTGGTTAAGGAGGATACGCAGTATTTT
TRBJ2-7	TRBV5-4	.	TRBD2	CASSSTGLAGGTSSYEQYF	TGTGCCAGCAGCTCTACGGGACTAGCGGGGGGAACGAGCTCCTACGAGCAGTACTTC
TRBJ2-3	TRBV6-5	once	.	CASMARSVPDTQYF	TGTGCCAGCATGGCCAGGTCGGTCCCAGATACGCAGTATTTT
TRBJ2-7	TRBV6-1	.	TRBD2	CASSESLAGAYEQYF	TGTGCCAGCAGTGAATCACTAGCGGGGGCCTACGAGCAGTACTTC
TRBJ2-3	TRBV6-1	.	.	CASSKQGEFGDTQYF	TGTGCCAGCAGTAAACAGGGAGAGTTTGGAGATACGCAGTATTTT
TRBJ2-3	TRBV6-5	once	TRBD2	CASSLAGGTDTQYF	TGTGCCAGCAGTCTAGCGGGGGGCACAGATACGCAGTATTTT
TRBJ2-7	TRBV2	.	TRBD2	CASTGGGGQYAEQYF	TGTGCCAGCACGGGAGGGGGGGGCCAATACGCCGAGCAGTACTTC
TRBJ2-5	TRBV30	.	TRBD1	CAWSVQQGATETQYF	TGTGCCTGGAGTGTACAGCAGGGGGCTACGGAGACCCAGTACTTC
TRBJ2-7	TRBV14	.	TRBD1	CASSPGTAACEQYF	TGTGCCAGCAGTCCCGGGACAGCTGCTTGCGAGCAGTACTTC
TRBJ2-1	TRBV28	.	TRBD2	CASSPPAGGRYEQFF	TGTGCCAGCAGTCCCCCGGCGGGGGGGAGATATGAGCAGTTCTTC
TRBJ1-6	TRBV6-4	.	TRBD1	CASSDSAGGNSPLHF	TGTGCCAGCAGTGACTCGGCAGGGGGGAATTCACCCCTCCACTTT
TRBJ1-4	TRBV27	.	TRBD1	CASSLLQGEEKLFF	TGTGCCAGCAGTTTATTACAGGGGGAGGAAAAACTGTTTTTT
TRBJ2-7	TRBV5-5	.	TRBD1	CASTWDRRSYEQYF	TGTGCCAGCACTTGGGACAGGCGGTCCTACGAGCAGTACTTC
TRBJ2-1	TRBV5-1	once	TRBD1	CASSLGVGTGLNEQFF	TGCGCCAGCAGCCTGGGGGTCGGGACAGGGCTCAATGAGCAGTTCTTC
TRBJ2-1	TRBV5-1	.	.	CASSVPQGGNEQFF	TGCGCCAGCAGCGTACCTCAGGGGGGCAATGAGCAGTTCTTC
TRBJ1-2	TRBV6-5	.	TRBD1	CASSYRLTGRNGYTF	TGTGCCAGCAGTTACCGGCTGACAGGGCGGAATGGCTACACCTTC
TRBJ2-1	TRBV7-6	.	.	CASSLGGSDEQFF	TGTGCCAGCAGCTTAGGAGGGTCCGATGAGCAGTTCTTC
TRBJ2-5	TRBV5-5	.	TRBD2	CASSLGGGWETQYF	TGTGCCAGCAGCTTGGGGGGGGGATGGGAGACCCAGTACTTC
TRBJ1-6	TRBV5-1	.	.	CASSLAGKSPLHF	TGCGCCAGCAGCTTGGCAGGGAAATCACCCCTCCACTTT
TRBJ2-7	TRBV9	once	.	CASSVEQDPYEQYF	TGTGCCAGCAGCGTAGAACAGGACCCCTACGAGCAGTACTTC
TRBJ2-5	TRBV5-4	.	TRBD1	CASSLSGRGETQYF	TGTGCCAGCAGCTTGAGCGGCAGGGGGGAGACCCAGTACTTC
TRBJ1-5	TRBV2	.	.	CASMSQGNQPQHF	TGTGCCAGCATGAGCCAGGGCAATCAGCCCCAGCATTTT
TRBJ2-5	TRBV5-4	.	TRBD1	CASSAGTVEDRETQYF	TGTGCCAGCAGCGCAGGGACAGTGGAGGACCGAGAGACCCAGTACTTC
TRBJ1-4	TRBV6-5	.	TRBD1	CASSTGRDEKLFF	TGTGCCAGTTCGACAGGGCGGGATGAAAAACTGTTTTTT
TRBJ1-6	TRBV7-2	.	TRBD1	CASSTRQGSPLHF	TGTGCCAGCAGCACACGACAGGGTTCACCCCTCCACTTT
TRBJ2-7	TRBV7-6	few	TRBD1	CASSSGQNEQYF	TGTGCCAGCAGCTCGGGACAGAACGAGCAGTACTTC
TRBJ2-3	TRBV25-1	.	.	CASSEGTDESQYF	TGTGCCAGCAGTGAAGGGACTGACGAGTCGCAGTATTTT
TRBJ2-5	TRBV6-4	.	TRBD1	CASSEMDRLQETQYF	TGTGCCAGCAGTGAGATGGACAGGCTACAAGAGACCCAGTACTTC
TRBJ2-7	TRBV5-1	.	.	CASSLTQGGEQYF	TGCGCCAGCAGCTTGACGCAGGGCGGTGAGCAGTACTTC
TRBJ2-2	TRBV19	few	.	CASSMTQNTGELFF	TGTGCCAGTAGTATGACTCAGAACACCGGGGAGCTGTTTTTT
TRBJ2-7	TRBV7-6	.	TRBD2	CASITGTIESDEQYF	TGTGCCAGTATCACCGGGACTATCGAATCCGACGAGCAGTACTTC
TRBJ1-6	TRBV2	few	.	CASYRGRGNSPLHF	TGTGCCAGCTATCGGGGGCGGGGGAATTCACCCCTCCACTTT
TRBJ1-1	TRBV11-2	.	.	CASSYEGVLAEAFF	TGTGCCAGCAGCTACGAAGGGGTGTTGGCTGAAGCTTTCTTT
TRBJ2-2	TRBV19	.	TRBD1	CASNGDRGFANTGELFF	TGTGCCAGTAACGGGGACAGGGGGTTTGCGAACACCGGGGAGCTGTTTTTT
TRBJ1-1	TRBV20-1	once	.	CSADIGLAFF	TGCAGTGCGGACATAGGTTTAGCTTTCTTT
TRBJ2-5	TRBV4-2	.	.	CASSHPQGGQETQYF	TGTGCCAGCAGCCATCCCCAGGGGGGCCAAGAGACCCAGTACTTC
TRBJ2-7	TRBV2	once	TRBD2	CASSERLAGRNEQYF	TGTGCCAGCAGTGAACGCCTAGCGGGGAGAAACGAGCAGTACTTC
TRBJ2-7	TRBV29-1	.	.	CSVEESQGGQYF	TGCAGCGTTGAAGAGTCTCAGGGCGGGCAGTACTTC